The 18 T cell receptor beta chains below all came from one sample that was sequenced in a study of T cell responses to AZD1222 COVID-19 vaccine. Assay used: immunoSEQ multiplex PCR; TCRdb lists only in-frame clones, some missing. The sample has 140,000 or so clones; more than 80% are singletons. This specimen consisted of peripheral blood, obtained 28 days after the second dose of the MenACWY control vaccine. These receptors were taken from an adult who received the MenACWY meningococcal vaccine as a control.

CDR3: CTSSQDLAGPSLTYEQYF. CDR3 bases: TGCACCAGCAGCCAAGACCTAGCGGGGCCATCCTTAACCTACGAGCAGTACTTC. The rearrangement joins TRBV1 to TRBJ2-7; the table's D gene call, TRBD2, was not cross checked with the DNA. TRBV1 is deemed a pseudogene. The CDR3 totals 18 residues.

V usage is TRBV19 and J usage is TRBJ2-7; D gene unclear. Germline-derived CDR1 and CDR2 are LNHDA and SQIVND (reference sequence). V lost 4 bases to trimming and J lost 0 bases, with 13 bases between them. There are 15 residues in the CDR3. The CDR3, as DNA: TGTGCCAGTAGTACCTCAGGACCGCCCTCCTACGAGCAGTACTTC. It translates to CASSTSGPPSYEQYF.

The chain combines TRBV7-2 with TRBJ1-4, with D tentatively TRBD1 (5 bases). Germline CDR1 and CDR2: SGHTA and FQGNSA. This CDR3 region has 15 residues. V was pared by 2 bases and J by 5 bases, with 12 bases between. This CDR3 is CASSLIGTGNEKLFF. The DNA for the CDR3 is TGTGCCAGCAGCTTAATCGGGACGGGGAATGAAAAACTGTTTTTT.

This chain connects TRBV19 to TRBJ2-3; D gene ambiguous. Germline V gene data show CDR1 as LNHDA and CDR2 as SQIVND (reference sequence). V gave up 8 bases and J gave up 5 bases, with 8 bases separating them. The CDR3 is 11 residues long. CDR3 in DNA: TGTGCCAGTCTTGTGGGAGATACGCAGTATTTT. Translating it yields CASLVGDTQYF.

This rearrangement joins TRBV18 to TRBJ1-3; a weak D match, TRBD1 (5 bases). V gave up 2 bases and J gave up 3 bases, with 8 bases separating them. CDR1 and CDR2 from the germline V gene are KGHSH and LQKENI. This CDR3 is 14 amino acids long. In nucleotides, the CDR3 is TGTGCCAGCTCACCAACCAGGGATGGAAACACCATATATTTT. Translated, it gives CASSPTRDGNTIYF.

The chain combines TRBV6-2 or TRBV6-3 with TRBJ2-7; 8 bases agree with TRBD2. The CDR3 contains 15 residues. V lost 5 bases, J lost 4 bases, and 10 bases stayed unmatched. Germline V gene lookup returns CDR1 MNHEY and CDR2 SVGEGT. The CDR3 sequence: CASSDSGGNLYEQYF. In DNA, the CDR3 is TGTGCCAGCAGTGACAGCGGGGGCAATTTATACGAGCAGTACTTC.

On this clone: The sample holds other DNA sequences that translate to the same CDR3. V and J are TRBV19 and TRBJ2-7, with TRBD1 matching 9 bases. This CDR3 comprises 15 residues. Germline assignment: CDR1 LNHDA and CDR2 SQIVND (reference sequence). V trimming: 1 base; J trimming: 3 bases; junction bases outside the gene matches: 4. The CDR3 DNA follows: TGTGCCAGTAGTATAGCCGGGACAGGGAACTACGAGCAGTACTTC. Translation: CASSIAGTGNYEQYF.

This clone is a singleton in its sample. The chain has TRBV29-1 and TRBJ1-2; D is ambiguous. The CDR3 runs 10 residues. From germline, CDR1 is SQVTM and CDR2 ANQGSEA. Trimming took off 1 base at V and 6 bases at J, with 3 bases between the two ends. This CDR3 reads CSVEVDGYTF. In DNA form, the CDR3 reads TGCAGCGTTGAAGTCGATGGCTACACCTTC.

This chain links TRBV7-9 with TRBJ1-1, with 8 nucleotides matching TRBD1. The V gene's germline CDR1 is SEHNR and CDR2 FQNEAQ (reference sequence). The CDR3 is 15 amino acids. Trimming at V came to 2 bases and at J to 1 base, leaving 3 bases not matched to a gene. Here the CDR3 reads CASSLLGTGNTEAFF. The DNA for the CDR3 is TGTGCCAGCAGCTTACTTGGGACAGGGAACACTGAAGCTTTCTTT.

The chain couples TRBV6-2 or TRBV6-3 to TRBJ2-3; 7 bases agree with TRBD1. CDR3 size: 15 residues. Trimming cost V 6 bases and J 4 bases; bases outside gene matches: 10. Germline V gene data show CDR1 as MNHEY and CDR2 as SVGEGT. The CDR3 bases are TGTGCCAGCAGCCCTGACAGGGTGGCCCCAGATACGCAGTATTTT. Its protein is CASSPDRVAPDTQYF.

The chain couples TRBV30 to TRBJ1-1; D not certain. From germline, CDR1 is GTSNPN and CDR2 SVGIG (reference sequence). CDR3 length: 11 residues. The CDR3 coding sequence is TGTGTTGCCAGGTGGAACACTGAAGCTTTCTTT. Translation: CVARWNTEAFF.

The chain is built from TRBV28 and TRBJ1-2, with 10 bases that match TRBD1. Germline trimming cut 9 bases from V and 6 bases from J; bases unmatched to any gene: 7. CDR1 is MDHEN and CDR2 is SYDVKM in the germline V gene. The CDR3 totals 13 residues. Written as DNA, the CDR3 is TGTGCCAGTAGACAGGGGGCGCCTAATGGCTACACCTTC. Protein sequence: CASRQGAPNGYTF.

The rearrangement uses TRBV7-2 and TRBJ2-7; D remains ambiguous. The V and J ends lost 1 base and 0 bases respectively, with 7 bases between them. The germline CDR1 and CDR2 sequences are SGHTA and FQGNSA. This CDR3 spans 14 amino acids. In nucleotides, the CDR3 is TGTGCCAGCAGCTTAGAGTCGTACTCCTACGAGCAGTACTTC. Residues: CASSLESYSYEQYF.

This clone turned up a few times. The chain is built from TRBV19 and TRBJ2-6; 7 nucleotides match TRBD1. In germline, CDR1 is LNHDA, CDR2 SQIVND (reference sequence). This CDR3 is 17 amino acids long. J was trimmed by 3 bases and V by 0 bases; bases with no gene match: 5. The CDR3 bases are TGTGCCAGTAGTATAGAGGCAGGGGGTTTTGGGGCCAACGTCCTGACTTTC. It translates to CASSIEAGGFGANVLTF. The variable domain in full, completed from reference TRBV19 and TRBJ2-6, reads DGGITQSPKYLFRKEGQNVTLSCEQNLNHDAMYWYRQDPGQGLRLIYYSQIVNDFQKGDIAEGYSVSREKKESFPLTVTSAQKNPTAFYLCASSIEAGGFGANVLTFGAGSRLTVL.

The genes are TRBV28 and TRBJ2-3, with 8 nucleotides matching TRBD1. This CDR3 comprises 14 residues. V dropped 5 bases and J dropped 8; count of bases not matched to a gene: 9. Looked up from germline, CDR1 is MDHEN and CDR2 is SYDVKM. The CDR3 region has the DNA TGTGCCAGCAGTCCGTCCTTAACAGGGGGTACGCAGTATTTT. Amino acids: CASSPSLTGGTQYF.

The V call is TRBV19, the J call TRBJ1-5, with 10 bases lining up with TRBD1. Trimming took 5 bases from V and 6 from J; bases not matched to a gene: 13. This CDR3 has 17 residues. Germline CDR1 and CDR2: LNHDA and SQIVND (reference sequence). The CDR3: CASSVSLTGGIRQPQHF. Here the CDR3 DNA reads TGTGCCAGTAGTGTAAGTCTGACAGGGGGCATCCGTCAGCCCCAGCATTTT.

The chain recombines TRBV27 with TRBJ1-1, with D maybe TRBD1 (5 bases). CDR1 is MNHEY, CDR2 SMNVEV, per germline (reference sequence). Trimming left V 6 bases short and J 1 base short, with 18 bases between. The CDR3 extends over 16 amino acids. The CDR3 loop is CASSRLGSQGNTEAFF. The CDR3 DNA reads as TGTGCCAGCAGCAGATTGGGTTCGCAGGGGAACACTGAAGCTTTCTTT.

CDR3 region: CAISESSTIEGTEAFF. In DNA form, the CDR3 reads TGTGCCATCAGTGAGTCTAGCACGATTGAAGGGACTGAAGCTTTCTTT. The chain is built from TRBV10-3 and TRBJ1-1; D uncertain. The V end was cut by 0 bases, the J end by 5 bases, with 16 bases between. The CDR3 has 16 residues. Per the germline V gene, CDR1 is ENHRY and CDR2 is SYGVKD.